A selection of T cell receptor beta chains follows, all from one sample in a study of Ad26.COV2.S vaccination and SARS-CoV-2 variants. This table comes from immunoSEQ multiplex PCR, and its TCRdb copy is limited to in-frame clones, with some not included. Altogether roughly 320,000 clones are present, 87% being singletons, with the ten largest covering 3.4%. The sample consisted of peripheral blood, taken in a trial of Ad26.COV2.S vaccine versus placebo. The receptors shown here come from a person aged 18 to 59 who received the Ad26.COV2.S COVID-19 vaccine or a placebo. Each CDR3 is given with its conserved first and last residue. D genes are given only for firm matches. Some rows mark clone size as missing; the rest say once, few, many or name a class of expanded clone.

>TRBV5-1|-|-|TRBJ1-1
TGCGCCAGCAGCTTCCGGGGGGGCACTGAAGCTTTCTTT
CASSFRGGTEAFF
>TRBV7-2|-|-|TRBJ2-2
TGTGCCAGCAGCTTGGGGACCCCGGGCACCGGGGAGCTGTTTTTT
CASSLGTPGTGELFF
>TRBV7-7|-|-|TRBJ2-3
TGTGCTAGCAGCATGGGGACACCGAAAAGCACAGATACGCAGTATTTT
CASSMGTPKSTDTQYF
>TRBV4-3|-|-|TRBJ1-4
TGCGCCAGCAGCCACGCAGGGAGCGATGAAAAACTGTTTTTT
CASSHAGSDEKLFF
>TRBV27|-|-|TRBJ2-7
TGTGCCAGCACAGACATACGGTTCGCAGGGAATCCCTACTACGAGCAGTACTTC
CASTDIRFAGNPYYEQYF
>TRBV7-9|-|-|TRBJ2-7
TGTGCCAGCAGCCCGTTACAGGTGGCCTACGAGCAGTACTTC
CASSPLQVAYEQYF
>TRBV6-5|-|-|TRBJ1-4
TGTGCCAGCAGCAGACAAGTTACTAATGAAAAACTGTTTTTT
CASSRQVTNEKLFF
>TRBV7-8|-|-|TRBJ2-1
TGTGCCAGCAGCTTAGACATCGACTACAATGAGCAGTTCTTC
CASSLDIDYNEQFF
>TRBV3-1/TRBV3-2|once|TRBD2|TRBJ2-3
TGTGCCAGCAGCCTCAATAGCGGGGGTGGGACAGATACGCAGTATTTT
CASSLNSGGGTDTQYF
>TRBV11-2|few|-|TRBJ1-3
TGTGCCAGCAGCTCGGGGGGTGTCTCTGGAAACACCATATATTTT
CASSSGGVSGNTIYF
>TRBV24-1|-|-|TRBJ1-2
TGTGCCACCAGTTTGGACAGCTTCTATGGCTACACCTTC
CATSLDSFYGYTF
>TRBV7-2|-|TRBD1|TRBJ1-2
TGTGCCAGCAGCTTAGGAGGACAGGGGGCCTATGGCTACACCTTC
CASSLGGQGAYGYTF
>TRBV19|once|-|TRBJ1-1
TGTGCCAGTACGCCGGGACTTATGAACACTGAAGCTTTCTTT
CASTPGLMNTEAFF
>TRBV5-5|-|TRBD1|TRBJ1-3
TGTGCCAGCAGCTTGGGGACAGGGGGTGGAAACACCATATATTTT
CASSLGTGGGNTIYF
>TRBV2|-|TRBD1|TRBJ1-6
TGTGCCAGCAAAGGGGACAGGGGAGATAATTCACCCCTCCACTTT
CASKGDRGDNSPLHF
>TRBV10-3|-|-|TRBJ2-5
TGTGCCACCGACCCGGGGAGCGGACAAGAGACCCAGTACTTC
CATDPGSGQETQYF
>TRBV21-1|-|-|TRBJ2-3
TGTGCCAGCCCGGCGACAGGGGGCGAGAGGGGCCCTCGGTATTTT
CASPATGGERGPRYF
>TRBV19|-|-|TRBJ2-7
TGTGCCAGTAAGGTGGATTTACAGGGATTCTACGAGCAGTACTTC
CASKVDLQGFYEQYF
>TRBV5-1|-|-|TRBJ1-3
TGCGCCAGCAGCGGTACAACTGGAAACACCATATATTTT
CASSGTTGNTIYF
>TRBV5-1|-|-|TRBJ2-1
TGCGCCAGCAGCTTGGCGCCGGGGGCATACAATGAGCAGTTCTTC
CASSLAPGAYNEQFF
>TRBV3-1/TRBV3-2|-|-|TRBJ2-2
TGTGCCAGCAGCCCGTCCACCGGGGAGCTGTTTTTT
CASSPSTGELFF
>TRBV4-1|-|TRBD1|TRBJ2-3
TGCGCCAGCAGCCAATCAGGGGGCGGCACAGATACGCAGTATTTT
CASSQSGGGTDTQYF
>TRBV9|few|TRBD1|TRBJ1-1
TGTGCCAGCAGCGTAGGGACCGGACAGGGAGATTTGGTCGAAGCTTTCTTT
CASSVGTGQGDLVEAFF
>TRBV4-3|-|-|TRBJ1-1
TGCGCCAGCAGCCAAGATCAGGGTTACACTGAAGCTTTCTTT
CASSQDQGYTEAFF
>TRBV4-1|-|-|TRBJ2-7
TGCGCCAGCAGCCGCACGGAGGGGGGGTATAGAAACGAGCAGTACTTC
CASSRTEGGYRNEQYF
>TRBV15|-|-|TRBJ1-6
TGTGCCACCAGCGGTGGGGGGGCCCCAATTAATTCACCCCTCCACTTT
CATSGGGAPINSPLHF
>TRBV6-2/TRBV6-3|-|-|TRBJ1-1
TGTGCCAGCAGTTACGGGCAGAACACTGAAGCTTTCTTT
CASSYGQNTEAFF
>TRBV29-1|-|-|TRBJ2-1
TGCAGCGCCAGAGTCGGGGTATTTGAGGTCTTC
CSARVGVFEVF
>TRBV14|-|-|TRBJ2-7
TGTGCCAGCAGCCAAGGGACACCTTTCTCCTACGAGCAGTACTTC
CASSQGTPFSYEQYF
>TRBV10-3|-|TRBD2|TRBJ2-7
TGTGCCATCAGACTAACTAGCGGGAACTACGAGCAGTACTTC
CAIRLTSGNYEQYF
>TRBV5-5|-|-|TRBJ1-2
TGTGCCAGCAGCCTGGGCGAGGGCTTGGACTATGGCTACACCTTC
CASSLGEGLDYGYTF
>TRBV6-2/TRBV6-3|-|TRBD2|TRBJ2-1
TGTGCCAGCAGTAACCCCTCTAGCGGGGGGCACAATGAGCAGTTCTTC
CASSNPSSGGHNEQFF
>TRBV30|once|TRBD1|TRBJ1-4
TGTGCCTGGGGCCAAGACAGGGCTAATGAAAAACTGTTTTTT
CAWGQDRANEKLFF
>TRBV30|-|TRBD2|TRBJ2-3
TGTGCCTGGGAGGGAGGGACAGGGGCATCAGCCGGGACTAGCGGGGGGAAAGATACGCAGTATTTT
CAWEGGTGASAGTSGGKDTQYF
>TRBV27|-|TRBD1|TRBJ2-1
TGTGCCAGCAGTCGCTGGGACAGGGAGCAGTTCTTC
CASSRWDREQFF
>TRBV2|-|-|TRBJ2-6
TGTGCCAGCAGTGACTCTGGGCAGTTCGTCCTGACTTTC
CASSDSGQFVLTF
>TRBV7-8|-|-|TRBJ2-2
TGTGCCAGCAGCTTACGAAAGAACACCGGGGAGCTGTTTTTT
CASSLRKNTGELFF
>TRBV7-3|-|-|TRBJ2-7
TGTGCCAGCAGCCCCCGGGTACTCCAGGGAATTTCCTACGAGCAGTACTTC
CASSPRVLQGISYEQYF
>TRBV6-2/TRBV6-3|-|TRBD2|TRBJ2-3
TGTGCCAGCAGTCGCGGGGGGGCCACAGGCACAGATACGCAGTATTTT
CASSRGGATGTDTQYF
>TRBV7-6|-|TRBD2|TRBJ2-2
TGTGCCAGCAGCCCTAGCGGTGGACTCGCGTGGGAGCTGTTTTTT
CASSPSGGLAWELFF
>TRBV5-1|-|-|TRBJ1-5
TGCGCCAGCAGCTTGGTCGGGGCGATCAATCAGCCCCAGCATTTT
CASSLVGAINQPQHF
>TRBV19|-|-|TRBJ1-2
TGTGCCAGTAGTATAAGCCGGAATAGAGCTAACTATGGCTACACCTTC
CASSISRNRANYGYTF
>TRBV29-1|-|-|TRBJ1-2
TGCAGCGTTGGGGAGTATCGGGCTAACTATGGCTACACCTTC
CSVGEYRANYGYTF
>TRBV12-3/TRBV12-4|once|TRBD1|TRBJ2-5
TGTGCCAGTGGACAGGGGATCGAGACCCAGTACTTC
CASGQGIETQYF
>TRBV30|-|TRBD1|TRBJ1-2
TGTGCCTGGAGTCGGACAGGGCCAGGAGGCTACACCTTC
CAWSRTGPGGYTF
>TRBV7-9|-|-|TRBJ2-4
TGTGCCAGCAGCTGGACACAAGCGATAAACATTCAGTACTTC
CASSWTQAINIQYF